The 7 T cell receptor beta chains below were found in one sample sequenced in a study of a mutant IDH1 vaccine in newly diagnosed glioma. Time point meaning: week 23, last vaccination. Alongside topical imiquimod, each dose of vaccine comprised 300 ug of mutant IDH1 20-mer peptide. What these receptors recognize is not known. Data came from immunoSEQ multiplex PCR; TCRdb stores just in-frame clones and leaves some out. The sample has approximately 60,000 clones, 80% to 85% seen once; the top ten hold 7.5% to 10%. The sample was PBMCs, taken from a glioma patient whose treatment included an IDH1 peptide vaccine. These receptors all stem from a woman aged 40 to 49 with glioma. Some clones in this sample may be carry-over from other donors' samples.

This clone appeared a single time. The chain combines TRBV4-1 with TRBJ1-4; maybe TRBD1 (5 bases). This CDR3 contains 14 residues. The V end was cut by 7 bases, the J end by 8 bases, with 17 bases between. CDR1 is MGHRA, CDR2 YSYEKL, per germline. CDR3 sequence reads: CASTGALGGEKLFF. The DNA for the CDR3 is TGCGCCAGCACCGGGGCTTTGGGGGGAGAAAAACTGTTTTTT.

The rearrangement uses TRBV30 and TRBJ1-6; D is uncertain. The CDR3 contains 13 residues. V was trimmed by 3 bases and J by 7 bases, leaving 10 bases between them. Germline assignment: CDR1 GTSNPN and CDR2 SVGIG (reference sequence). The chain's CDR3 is CAWSAEENSPLHF. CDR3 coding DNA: TGTGCCTGGAGCGCGGAAGAGAATTCACCCCTCCACTTT.

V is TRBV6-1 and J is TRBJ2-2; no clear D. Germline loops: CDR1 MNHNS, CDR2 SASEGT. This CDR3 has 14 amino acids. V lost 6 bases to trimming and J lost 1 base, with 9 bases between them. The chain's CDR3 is CASRVSRNTGELFF. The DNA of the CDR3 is TGTGCCAGCAGGGTGAGCAGGAACACCGGGGAGCTGTTTTTT.

The CDR3 nucleotides are TGCGCCAGCAGCTGGGTATCAGGGGAGACTGAAGCTTTCTTT. Its translation is CASSWVSGETEAFF. The rearrangement joins TRBV5-1 to TRBJ1-1; D is perhaps TRBD1 (6 bases). The CDR3 covers 14 residues. Trimming shortened V by 3 bases and J by 5 bases, and 14 bases separated the two germline ends. CDR1 is SGHRS and CDR2 is YFSETQ in the germline V gene.

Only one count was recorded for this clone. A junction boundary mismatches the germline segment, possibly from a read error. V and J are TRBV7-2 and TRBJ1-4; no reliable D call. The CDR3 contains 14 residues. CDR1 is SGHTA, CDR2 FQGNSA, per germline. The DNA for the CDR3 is TGTGCCAGCAGCTTTACACTGACCAATGAAGAACTGTTTTTT. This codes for CASSFTLTNEELFF.

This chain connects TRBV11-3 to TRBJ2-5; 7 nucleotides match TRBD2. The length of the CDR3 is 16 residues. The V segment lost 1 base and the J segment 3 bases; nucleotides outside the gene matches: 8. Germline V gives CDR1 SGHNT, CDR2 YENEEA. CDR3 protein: CASSLGFAGVKETQYF. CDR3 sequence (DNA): TGTGCCAGCAGCTTAGGCTTCGCGGGAGTTAAAGAGACCCAGTACTTC.

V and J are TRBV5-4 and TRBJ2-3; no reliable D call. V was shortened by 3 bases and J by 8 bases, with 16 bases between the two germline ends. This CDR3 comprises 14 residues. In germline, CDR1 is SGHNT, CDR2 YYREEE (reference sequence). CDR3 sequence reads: CASSSPGLRGTQYF. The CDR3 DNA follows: TGTGCCAGCAGCTCGCCGGGCCTGAGAGGTACGCAGTATTTT.